Reported below is one TCR beta chain. Its antigen is as yet unknown. Here immunoSEQ multiplex PCR was the method, and the copy in TCRdb shows in-frame clones only, minus some. Here the sample spans 55,000 to 85,000 clones, less than 95% being singletons. This entry belongs to a study of cytotoxic CD8 clonotypes in ibrutinib-treated CLL. Overall study context: Samples had a mean of 255,043 productive templates and approximately 90,000 productive rearrangements. The study, taken as a whole, reports: Baseline values of clonality outstripped age-matched healthy donors and followed circulating CD8+ T-cell counts.

CDR3 size: 14 residues. V lost 6 bases and J lost 6, with 17 bases in between. Germline assignment: CDR1 SNHLY and CDR2 FYNNEI. This rearrangement joins TRBV2 to TRBJ2-5, with D maybe TRBD2 (5 bases). The source material was PBMCs, sampled after 12 months of ibrutinib treatment. This clonotype was obtained from a human donor with chronic lymphocytic leukemia. CDR3 bases: TGTGCCAGCAGGACCGCCGGGGTCGTTCAGACCCAGTACTTC. This codes for CASRTAGVVQTQYF.